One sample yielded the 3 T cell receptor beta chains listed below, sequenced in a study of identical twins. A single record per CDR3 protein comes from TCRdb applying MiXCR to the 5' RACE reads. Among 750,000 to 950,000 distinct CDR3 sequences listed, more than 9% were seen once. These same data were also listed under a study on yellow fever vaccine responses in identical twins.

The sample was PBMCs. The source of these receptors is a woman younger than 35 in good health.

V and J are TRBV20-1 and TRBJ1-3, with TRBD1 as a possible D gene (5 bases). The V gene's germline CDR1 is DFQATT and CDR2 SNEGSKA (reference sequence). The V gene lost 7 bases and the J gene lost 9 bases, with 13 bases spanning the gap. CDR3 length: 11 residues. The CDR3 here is CSGAGQGTIYF. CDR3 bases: TGCAGTGGGGCAGGGCAAGGCACCATATATTTT.

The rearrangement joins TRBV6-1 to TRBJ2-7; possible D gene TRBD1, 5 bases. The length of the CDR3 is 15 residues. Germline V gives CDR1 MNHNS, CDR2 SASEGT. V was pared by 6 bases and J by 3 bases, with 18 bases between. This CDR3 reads CASRALPDTFYEQYV. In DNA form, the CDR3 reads TGTGCCAGCAGGGCCCTCCCGGACACCTTCTACGAGCAGTACGTC.

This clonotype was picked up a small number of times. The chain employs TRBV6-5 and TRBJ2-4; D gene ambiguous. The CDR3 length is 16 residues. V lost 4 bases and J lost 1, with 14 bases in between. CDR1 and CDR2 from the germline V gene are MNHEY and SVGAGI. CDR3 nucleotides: TGTGCCAGCAGTTTTTCCCTGCAGAGGGCCAAAAACATTCAGTACTTC. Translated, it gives CASSFSLQRAKNIQYF.